This T cell receptor (beta chain) was sequenced during a study of OX40 agonist ivuxolimab in advanced cancers. TCRdb's copy holds only in-frame clones and misses some; the assay was immunoSEQ multiplex PCR. The repertoire has about 80,000 clones, more than 75% of them found once; the top ten carry approximately 0.47%. The CDR3 consists of 16 residues. The germline gives CDR1 SGHNT, CDR2 YYREEE (reference sequence). The V segment lost 4 bases and the J segment 1 base; nucleotides outside the gene matches: 6. Regarding the study as a whole: The study found among the lowest clonal expansion in partial responders at 0.1-3.0 mg/kg.

Regarding this clone: Its antigen is unidentified.

The source of this sequence is an adult with an advanced solid tumor such as melanoma, head and neck, liver or kidney cancer. Sample: CD4+ or CD8+ T cells sorted from blood, taken in a trial of the OX40 agonist ivuxolimab. V and J are TRBV5-4 and TRBJ2-1; 9 bases are shared with TRBD2. The CDR3, as DNA: TGTGCCAGCAGCGCGGCGGGGGGGCGGTCCTACAATGAGCAGTTCTTC. Translating gives CASSAAGGRSYNEQFF. The full variable domain, rest sourced from reference TRBV5-4 and TRBJ2-1, is ETGVTQSPTHLIKTRGQQVTLRCSSQSGHNTVSWYQQALGQGPQFIFQYYREEENGRGNFPPRFSGLQFPNYSSELNVNALELDDSALYLCASSAAGGRSYNEQFFGPGTRLTVL.